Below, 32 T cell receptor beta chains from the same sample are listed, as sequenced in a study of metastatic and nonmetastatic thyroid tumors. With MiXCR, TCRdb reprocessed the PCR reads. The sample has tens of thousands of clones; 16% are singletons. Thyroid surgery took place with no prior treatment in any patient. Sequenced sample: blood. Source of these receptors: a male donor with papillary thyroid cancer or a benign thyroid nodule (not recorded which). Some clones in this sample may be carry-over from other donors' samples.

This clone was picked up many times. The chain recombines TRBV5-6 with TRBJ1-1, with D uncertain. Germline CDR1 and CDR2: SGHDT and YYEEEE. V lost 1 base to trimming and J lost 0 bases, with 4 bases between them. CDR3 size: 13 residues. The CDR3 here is CASSLRMNTEAFF. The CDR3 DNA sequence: TGTGCCAGCAGCTTGAGGATGAACACTGAAGCTTTCTTT.

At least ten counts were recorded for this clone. The CDR3 region is CASSAGRGLYGYTF. CDR3 nucleotide sequence: TGTGCCAGCAGCGCGGGCAGGGGACTCTATGGCTACACCTTC. This chain connects TRBV7-9 to TRBJ1-2; D is possibly TRBD1 (6 bases). With 5 bases removed from V and 4 bases from J, the gap between germline ends came to 14 bases. CDR3 length: 14 residues. CDR1 is SEHNR, CDR2 FQNEAQ, per germline (reference sequence).

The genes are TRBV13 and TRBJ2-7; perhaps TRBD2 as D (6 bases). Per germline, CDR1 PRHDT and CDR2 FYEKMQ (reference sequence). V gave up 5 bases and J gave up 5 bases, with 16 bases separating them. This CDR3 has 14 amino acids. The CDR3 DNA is TGTGCCAGCAGCCCTCGACTAGGACGTAACGAGCAGTACTTC. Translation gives CASSPRLGRNEQYF. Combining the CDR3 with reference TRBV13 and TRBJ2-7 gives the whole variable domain AAGVIQSPRHLIKEKRETATLKCYPIPRHDTVYWYQQGPGQDPQFLISFYEKMQSDKGSIPDRFSAQQFSDYHSELNMSSLELGDSALYFCASSPRLGRNEQYFGPGTRLTVT.

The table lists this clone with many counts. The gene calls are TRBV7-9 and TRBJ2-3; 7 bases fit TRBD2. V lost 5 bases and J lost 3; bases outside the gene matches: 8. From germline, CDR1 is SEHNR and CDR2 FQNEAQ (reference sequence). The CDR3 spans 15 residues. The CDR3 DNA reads TGTGCCAGCAGCCCTGGGGGGAGGGCGACAGATACGCAGTATTTT. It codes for CASSPGGRATDTQYF. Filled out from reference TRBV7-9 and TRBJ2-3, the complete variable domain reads DTGVSQNPRHKITKRGQNVTFRCDPISEHNRLYWYRQTLGQGPEFLTYFQNEAQLEKSRLLSDRFSAERPKGSFSTLEIQRTEQGDSAMYLCASSPGGRATDTQYFGPGTRLTVL.

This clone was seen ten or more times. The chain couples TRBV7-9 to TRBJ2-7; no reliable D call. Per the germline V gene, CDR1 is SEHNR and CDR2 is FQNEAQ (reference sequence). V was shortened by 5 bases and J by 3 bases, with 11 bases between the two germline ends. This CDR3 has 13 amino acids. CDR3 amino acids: CASSLDFHYEQYF. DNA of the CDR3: TGTGCCAGCAGCCTAGACTTCCACTACGAGCAGTACTTC.

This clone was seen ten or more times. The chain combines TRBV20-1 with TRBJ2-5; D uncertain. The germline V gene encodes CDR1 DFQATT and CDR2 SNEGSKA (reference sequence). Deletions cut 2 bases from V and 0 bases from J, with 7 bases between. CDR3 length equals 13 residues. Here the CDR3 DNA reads TGCAGTGCTAGAACCCGGTACCAAGAGACCCAGTACTTC. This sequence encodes CSARTRYQETQYF.

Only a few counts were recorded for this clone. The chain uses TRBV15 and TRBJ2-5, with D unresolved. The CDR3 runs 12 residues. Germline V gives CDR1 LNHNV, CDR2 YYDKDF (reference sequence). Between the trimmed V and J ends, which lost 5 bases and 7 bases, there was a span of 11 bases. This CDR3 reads CATSPRPGTQYF. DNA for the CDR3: TGTGCCACCAGCCCACGACCGGGGACCCAGTACTTC.

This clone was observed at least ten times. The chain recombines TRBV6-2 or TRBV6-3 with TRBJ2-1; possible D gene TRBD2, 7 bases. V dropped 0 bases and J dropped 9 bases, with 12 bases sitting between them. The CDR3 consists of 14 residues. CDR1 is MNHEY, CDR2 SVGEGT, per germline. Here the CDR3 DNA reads TGTGCCAGCAGTTACTCGGGAGGGGGTTTTGAGCAGTTCTTC. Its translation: CASSYSGGGFEQFF.

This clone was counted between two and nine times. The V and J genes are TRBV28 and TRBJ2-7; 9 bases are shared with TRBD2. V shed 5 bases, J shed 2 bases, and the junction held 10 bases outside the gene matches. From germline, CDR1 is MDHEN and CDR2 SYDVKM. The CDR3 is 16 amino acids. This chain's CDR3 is CASSPAGGFEAYEQYF. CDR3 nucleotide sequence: TGTGCCAGCAGTCCCGCGGGGGGGTTCGAGGCCTACGAGCAGTACTTC.

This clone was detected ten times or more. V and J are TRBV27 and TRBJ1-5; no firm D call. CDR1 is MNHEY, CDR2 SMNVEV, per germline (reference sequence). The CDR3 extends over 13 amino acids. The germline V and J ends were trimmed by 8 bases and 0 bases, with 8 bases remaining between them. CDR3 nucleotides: TGTGCCAGCGCAACTTATAGCAATCAGCCCCAGCATTTT. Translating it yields CASATYSNQPQHF.

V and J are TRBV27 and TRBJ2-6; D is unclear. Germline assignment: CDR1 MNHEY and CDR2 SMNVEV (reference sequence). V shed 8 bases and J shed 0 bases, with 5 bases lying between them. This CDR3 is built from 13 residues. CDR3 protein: CASSPSGANVLTF. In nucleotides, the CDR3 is TGTGCCAGCTCTCCCTCTGGGGCCAACGTCCTGACTTTC.

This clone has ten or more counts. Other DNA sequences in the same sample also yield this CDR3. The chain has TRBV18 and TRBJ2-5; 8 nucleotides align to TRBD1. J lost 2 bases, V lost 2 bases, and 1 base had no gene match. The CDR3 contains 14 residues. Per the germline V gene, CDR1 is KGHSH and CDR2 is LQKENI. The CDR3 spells CASSPNRGQETQYF. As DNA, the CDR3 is TGTGCCAGCTCACCAAACAGGGGGCAAGAGACCCAGTACTTC. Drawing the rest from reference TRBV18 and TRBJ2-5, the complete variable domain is NAGVMQNPRHLVRRRGQEARLRCSPMKGHSHVYWYRQLPEEGLKFMVYLQKENIIDESGMPKERFSAEFPKEGPSILRIQQVVRGDSAAYFCASSPNRGQETQYFGPGTRLLVL.

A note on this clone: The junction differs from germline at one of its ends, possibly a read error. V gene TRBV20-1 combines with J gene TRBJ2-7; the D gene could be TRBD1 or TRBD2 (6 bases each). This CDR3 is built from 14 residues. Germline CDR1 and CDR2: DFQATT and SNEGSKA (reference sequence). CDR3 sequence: CSAQGGPESYEHYF. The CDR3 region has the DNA TGCAGTGCCCAAGGGGGGCCAGAGTCCTACGAGCATTACTTC.

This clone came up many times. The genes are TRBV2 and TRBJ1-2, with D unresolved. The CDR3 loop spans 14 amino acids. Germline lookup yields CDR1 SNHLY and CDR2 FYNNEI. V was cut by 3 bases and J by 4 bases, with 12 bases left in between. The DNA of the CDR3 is TGTGCCAGCAGTGAGCTTACTGGGCCCTATGGCTACACCTTC. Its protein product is CASSELTGPYGYTF.

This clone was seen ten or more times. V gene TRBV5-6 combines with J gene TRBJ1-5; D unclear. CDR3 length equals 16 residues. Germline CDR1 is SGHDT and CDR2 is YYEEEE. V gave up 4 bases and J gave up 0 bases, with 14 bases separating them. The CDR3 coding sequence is TGTGCCAGCAGCCTACATCGGACGGCTAGCAATCAGCCCCAGCATTTT. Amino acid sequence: CASSLHRTASNQPQHF.

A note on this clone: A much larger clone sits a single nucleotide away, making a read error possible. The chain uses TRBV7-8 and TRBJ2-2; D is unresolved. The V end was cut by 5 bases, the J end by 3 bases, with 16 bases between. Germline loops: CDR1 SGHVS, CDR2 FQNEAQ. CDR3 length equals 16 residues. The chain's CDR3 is CASSPSTYGYTGELFF. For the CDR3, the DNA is TGTGCCAGCAGCCCATCCACGTACGGGTACACCGGGGAGCTGTTTTTT.

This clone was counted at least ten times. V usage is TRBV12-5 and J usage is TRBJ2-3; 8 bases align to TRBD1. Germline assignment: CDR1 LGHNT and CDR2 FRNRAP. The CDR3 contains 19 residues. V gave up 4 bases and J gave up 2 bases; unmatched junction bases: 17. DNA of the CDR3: TGTGCTAGTGGTTCAACTCTAGCCGCCGGGACAGGAGACACAGATACGCAGTATTTT. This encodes CASGSTLAAGTGDTDTQYF. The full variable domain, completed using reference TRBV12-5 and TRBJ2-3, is DARVTQTPRHKVTEMGQEVTMRCQPILGHNTVFWYRQTMMQGLELLAYFRNRAPLDDSGMPKDRFSAEMPDATLATLKIQPSEPRDSAVYFCASGSTLAAGTGDTDTQYFGPGTRLTVL.

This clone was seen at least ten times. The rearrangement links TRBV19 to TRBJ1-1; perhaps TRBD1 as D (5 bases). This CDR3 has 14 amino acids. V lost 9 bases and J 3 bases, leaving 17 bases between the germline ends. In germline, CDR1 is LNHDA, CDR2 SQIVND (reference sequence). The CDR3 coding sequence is TGTGCCAGCTTACCCTGGGGGAGCGACACTGAAGCTTTCTTT. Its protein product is CASLPWGSDTEAFF. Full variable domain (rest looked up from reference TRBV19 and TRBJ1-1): DGGITQSPKYLFRKEGQNVTLSCEQNLNHDAMYWYRQDPGQGLRLIYYSQIVNDFQKGDIAEGYSVSREKKESFPLTVTSAQKNPTAFYLCASLPWGSDTEAFFGQGTRLTVV.

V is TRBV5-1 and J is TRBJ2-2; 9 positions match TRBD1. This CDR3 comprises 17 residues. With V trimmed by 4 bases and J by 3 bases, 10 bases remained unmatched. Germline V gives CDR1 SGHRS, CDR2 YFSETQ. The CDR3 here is CASSAQTGTGYTGELFF. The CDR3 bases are TGCGCCAGCAGCGCTCAAACCGGGACAGGGTACACCGGGGAGCTGTTTTTT.

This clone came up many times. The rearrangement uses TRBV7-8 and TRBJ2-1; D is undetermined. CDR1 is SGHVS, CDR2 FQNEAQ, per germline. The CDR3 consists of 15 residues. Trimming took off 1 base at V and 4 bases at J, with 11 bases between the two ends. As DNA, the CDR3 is TGTGCCAGCAGCTTAGATGTGTCGGTGTACAATGAGCAGTTCTTC. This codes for CASSLDVSVYNEQFF. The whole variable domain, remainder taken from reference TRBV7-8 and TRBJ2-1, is GAGVSQSPRYKVAKRGQDVALRCDPISGHVSLFWYQQALGQGPEFLTYFQNEAQLDKSGLPSDRFFAERPEGSVSTLKIQRTQQEDSAVYLCASSLDVSVYNEQFFGPGTRLTVL.

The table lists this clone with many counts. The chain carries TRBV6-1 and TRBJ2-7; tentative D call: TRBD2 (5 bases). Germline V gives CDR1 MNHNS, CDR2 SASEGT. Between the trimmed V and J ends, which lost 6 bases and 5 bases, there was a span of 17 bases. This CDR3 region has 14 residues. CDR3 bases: TGTGCCAGCAGCCGCCGGGATCTTCTGAACGAGCAGTACTTC. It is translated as CASSRRDLLNEQYF.

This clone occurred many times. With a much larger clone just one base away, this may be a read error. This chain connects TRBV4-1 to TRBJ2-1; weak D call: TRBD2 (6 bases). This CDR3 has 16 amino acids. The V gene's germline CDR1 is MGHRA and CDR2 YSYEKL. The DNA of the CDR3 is TGCGCCAGCGCCTTCCCTTCCGCGGGATCGATCAATGAGCGGTTCTTC. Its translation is CASAFPSAGSINERFF.

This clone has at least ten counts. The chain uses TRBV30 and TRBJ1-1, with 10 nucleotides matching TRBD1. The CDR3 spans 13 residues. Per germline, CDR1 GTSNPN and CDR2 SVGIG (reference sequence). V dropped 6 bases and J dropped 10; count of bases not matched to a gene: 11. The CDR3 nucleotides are TGTGCCTGTACCCAGGGACAGGGGCTGGGAGCTTTCTTT. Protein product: CACTQGQGLGAFF.

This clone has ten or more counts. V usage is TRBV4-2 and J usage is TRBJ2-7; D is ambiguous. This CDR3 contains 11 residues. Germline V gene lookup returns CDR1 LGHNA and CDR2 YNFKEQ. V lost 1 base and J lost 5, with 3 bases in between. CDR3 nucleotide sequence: TGTGCCAGCAGCCAAGCTCACGAGCAGTACTTC. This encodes CASSQAHEQYF.

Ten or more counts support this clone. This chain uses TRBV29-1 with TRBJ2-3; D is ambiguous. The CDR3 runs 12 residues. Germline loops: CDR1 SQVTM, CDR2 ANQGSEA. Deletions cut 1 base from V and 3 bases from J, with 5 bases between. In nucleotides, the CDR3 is TGCAGCGTTGAAGTTCAAACAGATACGCAGTATTTT. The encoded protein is CSVEVQTDTQYF.

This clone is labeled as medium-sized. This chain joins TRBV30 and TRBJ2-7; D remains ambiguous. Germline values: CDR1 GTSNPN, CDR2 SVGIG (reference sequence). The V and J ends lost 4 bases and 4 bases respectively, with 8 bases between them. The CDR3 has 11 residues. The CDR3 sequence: CAWNTGYEQYF. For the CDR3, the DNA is TGTGCCTGGAATACGGGTTACGAGCAGTACTTC.

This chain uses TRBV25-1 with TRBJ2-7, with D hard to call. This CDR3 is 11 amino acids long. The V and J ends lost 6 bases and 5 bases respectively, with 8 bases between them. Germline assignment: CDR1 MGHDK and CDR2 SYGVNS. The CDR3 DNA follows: TGTGCCAGCAGCCAACGTAACGAGCAGTACTTC. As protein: CASSQRNEQYF.

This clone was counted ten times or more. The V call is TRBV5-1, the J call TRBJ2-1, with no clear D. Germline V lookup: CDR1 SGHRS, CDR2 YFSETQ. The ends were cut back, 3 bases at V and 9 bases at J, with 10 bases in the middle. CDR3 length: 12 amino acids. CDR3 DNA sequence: TGCGCCAGCAGCTCCGAGTCGGGTGAGCAGTTCTTC. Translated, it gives CASSSESGEQFF. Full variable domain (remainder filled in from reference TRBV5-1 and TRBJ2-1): KAGVTQTPRYLIKTRGQQVTLSCSPISGHRSVSWYQQTPGQGLQFLFEYFSETQRNKGNFPGRFSGRQFSNSRSEMNVSTLELGDSALYLCASSSESGEQFFGPGTRLTVL.

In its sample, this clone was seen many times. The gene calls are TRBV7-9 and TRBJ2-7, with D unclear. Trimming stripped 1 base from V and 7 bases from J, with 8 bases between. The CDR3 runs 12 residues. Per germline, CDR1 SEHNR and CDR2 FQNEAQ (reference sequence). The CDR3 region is CASSLGNGEQYF. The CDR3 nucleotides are TGTGCCAGCAGCTTAGGAAATGGTGAGCAGTACTTC.

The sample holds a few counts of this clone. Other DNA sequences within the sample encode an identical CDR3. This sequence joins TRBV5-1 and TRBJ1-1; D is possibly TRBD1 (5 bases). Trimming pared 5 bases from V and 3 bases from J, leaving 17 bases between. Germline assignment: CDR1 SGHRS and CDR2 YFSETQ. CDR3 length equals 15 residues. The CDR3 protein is CASRRGGRGDTEAFF. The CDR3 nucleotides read TGCGCCAGCAGGCGTGGGGGGAGGGGAGACACTGAAGCTTTCTTT.

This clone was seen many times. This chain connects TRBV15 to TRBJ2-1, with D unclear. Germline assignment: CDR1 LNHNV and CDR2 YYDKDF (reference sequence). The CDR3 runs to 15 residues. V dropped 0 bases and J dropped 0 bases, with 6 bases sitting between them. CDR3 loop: CATSREQSSYNEQFF. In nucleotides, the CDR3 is TGTGCCACCAGCAGAGAACAGAGCTCCTACAATGAGCAGTTCTTC. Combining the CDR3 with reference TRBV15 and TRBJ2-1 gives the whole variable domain DAMVIQNPRYQVTQFGKPVTLSCSQTLNHNVMYWYQQKSSQAPKLLFHYYDKDFNNEADTPDNFQSRRPNTSFCFLDIRSPGLGDTAMYLCATSREQSSYNEQFFGPGTRLTVL.

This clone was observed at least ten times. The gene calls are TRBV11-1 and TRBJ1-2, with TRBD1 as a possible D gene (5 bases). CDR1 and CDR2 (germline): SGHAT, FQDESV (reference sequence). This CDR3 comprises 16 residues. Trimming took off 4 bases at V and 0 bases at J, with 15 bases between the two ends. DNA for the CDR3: TGTGCCAGCAGCTCCAATTCAGGGCCCACTAACTATGGCTACACCTTC. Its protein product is CASSSNSGPTNYGYTF.